This T cell receptor (beta chain) stems from a study of Ad26.COV2.S vaccination and SARS-CoV-2 variants. Across the study: Donor was in the COV1001 Ad26.COV2.S trial arm. By the intramuscular route, Ad26.COV2.S was given once, or twice 56 days apart.

As for this clone: Its matching antigen is unknown.

The assay was immunoSEQ multiplex PCR, and TCRdb's table has in-frame clones only and misses some. The sample consists of about 430,000 clones, 75% to 95% of them appearing once. CDR3 length: 16 amino acids. V was cut by 0 bases and J by 4 bases, with 10 bases left in between. Germline CDR1 reads LGHNA; CDR2 reads YSLEER. Study-wide points: Reported post-vaccination CD8+ and CD4+ T cell responses to spike showed substantial breadth. Researchers cautioned that TCR breadth and depth analyses may have underestimated total T cell responses.

Stated treatment: 15 to 20 received Ad26.COV2.S at low or high dose, single or two shots; roughly 5 received placebo; per-sample allocation not given. Day 63 after the first injection of vaccine or placebo was the sampling time. Sequences were derived from peripheral blood, sampled in a trial of Ad26.COV2.S vaccine versus placebo. The TCR comes from a person aged 18 to 65 who received the Ad26.COV2.S COVID-19 vaccine or a placebo. The J gene is TRBJ1-6, the V gene TRBV4-3; TRBD1 is a possible D gene (6 bases). This CDR3 is CASSQDWGAYNSPLHF. In nucleotides, the CDR3 is TGCGCCAGCAGCCAAGACTGGGGGGCTTATAATTCACCCCTCCACTTT.